This T cell receptor (beta chain) was identified during a study of blood T cells in healthy people across ages. Primed by a sample-barcoded 5' primer and a J-beta primer mix, a second PCR proceeded for roughly 6 to 12 cycles. One entry per CDR3 protein results from TCRdb running MiXCR on the 5' RACE reads. The sample contains around 1,100,000 distinct CDR3 sequences, more than 30% of which appear only once. In this sample, this clonotype turned up a few times. Its matching antigen is unknown. Study conclusions and caveats: Significant beta diversity loss was already apparent by age approximately 40, declining roughly linearly.

From germline, CDR1 is GTSNPN and CDR2 SVGIG (reference sequence). The V gene lost 2 bases and the J gene lost 0 bases, with 10 bases spanning the gap. The CDR3 covers 15 residues. The clonotype originates from a man younger than 35 in good health. This chain joins TRBV30 and TRBJ2-2; D not certain. Sequencing was carried out using blood. The CDR3: CAWSTVSPNTGELFF. In nucleotides, the CDR3 is TGTGCCTGGAGTACGGTATCTCCGAACACCGGGGAGCTGTTTTTT.